The 15 T cell receptor beta chains below come from one sample, sequenced in a study of blood T cell repertoires in COVID-19. Repertoires were generated with immunoSEQ multiplex PCR, while TCRdb's copy carries only in-frame clones and drops some. The repertoire holds tens of thousands of clones, with around nine tenths as singletons. Sequencing was done on a sample of peripheral blood. These receptors all come from a human donor in a cohort sampled during active COVID-19.

The chain carries TRBV13 and TRBJ1-2; D is ambiguous. Germline V gene sequence: CDR1 PRHDT, CDR2 FYEKMQ (reference sequence). CDR3 length: 14 residues. Trimming pared 5 bases from V and 2 bases from J, leaving 12 bases between. CDR3 protein: CASSVNGGNYGYTF. CDR3 in DNA: TGTGCCAGCAGCGTAAACGGAGGGAACTATGGCTACACCTTC.

The chain employs TRBV7-2 and TRBJ1-2, with D unresolved. V lost 3 bases and J 7 bases, leaving 9 bases between the germline ends. Germline CDR1 and CDR2: SGHTA and FQGNSA. The CDR3 is 12 amino acids. In DNA, the CDR3 is TGTGCCAGCAGCTTTAGAGTCGGTGGCTACACCTTC. Translated: CASSFRVGGYTF.

The chain recombines TRBV13 with TRBJ1-2, with TRBD1 identical over 7 bases. The CDR3 spans 13 residues. CDR1 PRHDT and CDR2 FYEKMQ come from the germline V gene (reference sequence). The J segment lost 7 bases and the V segment lost 4 bases, leaving 6 bases of the junction unmatched. The CDR3 region is CASSSRQGGGYTF. The CDR3 DNA follows: TGTGCCAGCAGCTCCCGACAGGGCGGTGGCTACACCTTC.

The chain carries TRBV27 and TRBJ2-7; 11 bases align to TRBD2. Germline V gene sequence: CDR1 MNHEY, CDR2 SMNVEV (reference sequence). Trimming at V came to 6 bases and at J to 0 bases, leaving 4 bases not matched to a gene. The CDR3 runs to 15 residues. CDR3 loop: CASSQLAGASYEQYF. CDR3 DNA: TGTGCCAGCAGCCAACTAGCGGGGGCCTCCTACGAGCAGTACTTC.

The chain carries TRBV19 and TRBJ2-3; 10 bases agree with TRBD1. CDR1 and CDR2 from the germline V gene are LNHDA and SQIVND (reference sequence). V was pared by 3 bases and J by 2 bases, with 2 bases of the junction left unmatched. The CDR3 is made up of 15 amino acids. The CDR3 spells CASSIGTGDTDTQYF. The CDR3 DNA sequence: TGTGCCAGTAGTATCGGGACAGGGGACACAGATACGCAGTATTTT. The full variable domain, its missing parts supplied by reference TRBV19 and TRBJ2-3, is DGGITQSPKYLFRKEGQNVTLSCEQNLNHDAMYWYRQDPGQGLRLIYYSQIVNDFQKGDIAEGYSVSREKKESFPLTVTSAQKNPTAFYLCASSIGTGDTDTQYFGPGTRLTVL.

The chain links TRBV27 to TRBJ1-4; 7 bases agree with TRBD1. The junction had 7 bases not matched to a gene; V was cut back by 4 bases and J by 5 bases. Germline V gene data show CDR1 as MNHEY and CDR2 as SMNVEV (reference sequence). This CDR3 has 15 residues. The CDR3, as DNA: TGTGCCAGCAGTTCAGCAGGGGGATCGAATGAAAAACTGTTTTTT. Translated, it gives CASSSAGGSNEKLFF.

The genes are TRBV25-1 and TRBJ1-4; perhaps TRBD1 as D (5 bases). CDR1 MGHDK and CDR2 SYGVNS come from the germline V gene. V was cut by 4 bases and J by 7 bases, with 13 bases left in between. The CDR3 is 14 amino acids. CDR3 bases: TGTGCCAGCAGTGCAGGGTCTGAGGTTGAAAAACTGTTTTTT. This encodes CASSAGSEVEKLFF.

The rearrangement links TRBV18 to TRBJ1-2; 7 bases line up with TRBD1. V was pared by 2 bases and J by 6 bases, with 3 bases of the junction left unmatched. Per germline, CDR1 KGHSH and CDR2 LQKENI. The CDR3 has 13 residues. CDR3 in amino acids: CASSPGTDDGYTF. The CDR3 DNA is TGTGCCAGCTCACCAGGGACAGACGATGGCTACACCTTC. The whole variable domain, remainder taken from reference TRBV18 and TRBJ1-2, is NAGVMQNPRHLVRRRGQEARLRCSPMKGHSHVYWYRQLPEEGLKFMVYLQKENIIDESGMPKERFSAEFPKEGPSILRIQQVVRGDSAAYFCASSPGTDDGYTFGSGTRLTVV.

The chain has TRBV9 and TRBJ2-7, with D tentatively TRBD1 (6 bases). Germline V gene sequence: CDR1 SGDLS, CDR2 YYNGEE. The CDR3 has 15 amino acids. V lost 4 bases to trimming and J lost 5 bases, with 19 bases between them. The DNA of the CDR3 is TGTGCCAGCAGCCCCCGGGGCGGACAGACCGACGAGCAGTACTTC. Its translation is CASSPRGGQTDEQYF. The entire variable domain, with the rest obtained from reference TRBV9 and TRBJ2-7, is as follows: DSGVTQTPKHLITATGQRVTLRCSPRSGDLSVYWYQQSLDQGLQFLIQYYNGEERAKGNILERFSAQQFPDLHSELNLSSLELGDSALYFCASSPRGGQTDEQYFGPGTRLTVT.

The rearrangement uses TRBV7-8 and TRBJ1-2, with a tentative D call TRBD1 (5 bases). With 1 base removed from V and 5 bases from J, the gap between germline ends came to 14 bases. The CDR3 covers 15 residues. Germline V gene data show CDR1 as SGHVS and CDR2 as FQNEAQ. The CDR3 nucleotides read TGTGCCAGCAGCTTAGGGTTAGGGCAGGGATATGGCTACACCTTC. This codes for CASSLGLGQGYGYTF. Based on the CDR3 plus reference TRBV7-8 and TRBJ1-2, the full variable domain is GAGVSQSPRYKVAKRGQDVALRCDPISGHVSLFWYQQALGQGPEFLTYFQNEAQLDKSGLPSDRFFAERPEGSVSTLKIQRTQQEDSAVYLCASSLGLGQGYGYTFGSGTRLTVV.

As regards this clone: Other nucleotide sequences in the sample specify the same CDR3. This rearrangement joins TRBV27 to TRBJ2-7, with 11 positions matching TRBD1. The V gene's germline CDR1 is MNHEY and CDR2 SMNVEV (reference sequence). This CDR3 is built from 15 residues. The V segment lost 2 bases and the J segment 1 base; nucleotides outside the gene matches: 1. CDR3 sequence: CASSLGTGGSYEQYF. In DNA, the CDR3 is TGTGCCAGCAGTTTAGGGACAGGGGGTTCCTACGAGCAGTACTTC.

The V call is TRBV12-3 or TRBV12-4, the J call TRBJ1-4, with D perhaps TRBD1 (6 bases). This CDR3 is 12 amino acids long. The V and J ends lost 1 base and 10 bases respectively, with 7 bases between them. The CDR3 DNA is TGTGCCAGCAGTTTAGTAGGGGGAAAACTGTTTTTT. This sequence encodes CASSLVGGKLFF.

This clone was observed a single time. The CDR3 region is CASSFWWDRQNTEAFF. CDR3 sequence (DNA): TGTGCCAGCAGCTTCTGGTGGGACAGGCAGAACACTGAAGCTTTCTTT. The chain couples TRBV11-2 to TRBJ1-1; 8 bases fit TRBD1. The V and J ends lost 3 bases and 1 base, in that order; junction bases with no gene match: 7. The length of the CDR3 is 16 residues. Germline assignment: CDR1 SGHAT and CDR2 FQNNGV.

The chain combines TRBV9 with TRBJ1-5, with a weak D call TRBD1 (6 bases). V dropped 0 bases and J dropped 6 bases, with 10 bases sitting between them. Germline CDR1 SGDLS, CDR2 YYNGEE. This CDR3 has 14 amino acids. This CDR3 reads CASSVEGGTQPQHF. The CDR3 bases are TGTGCCAGCAGCGTAGAAGGGGGTACTCAGCCCCAGCATTTT. Combining the CDR3 with reference TRBV9 and TRBJ1-5 gives the whole variable domain DSGVTQTPKHLITATGQRVTLRCSPRSGDLSVYWYQQSLDQGLQFLIQYYNGEERAKGNILERFSAQQFPDLHSELNLSSLELGDSALYFCASSVEGGTQPQHFGDGTRLSIL.

This clone was seen a handful of times. This sequence joins TRBV18 and TRBJ1-5; the match to TRBD1 covers 7 bases. V lost 2 bases to trimming and J lost 4 bases; unmatched junction nucleotides: 2. The CDR3 contains 14 residues. Germline V gene data show CDR1 as KGHSH and CDR2 as LQKENI. CDR3 loop: CASSPVGQNQPQHF. For the CDR3, the DNA is TGTGCCAGCTCACCAGTGGGACAGAATCAGCCCCAGCATTTT.